These T cell receptor beta chains were read from a single sample in a study of control samples from healthy donors and cancer patients. Data came from immunoSEQ multiplex PCR; TCRdb stores just in-frame clones and leaves some out. This sample's table reports about 200,000 clones. The sample comprised blood. The receptors were gathered from a woman aged 30 to 39 in good health. CDR3s include the opening cysteine and the closing phenylalanine or tryptophan. Each record gives: J gene, D gene, V gene, CDR3 DNA, CDR3 protein. The D gene is left open where the match is weak.

>TRBJ2-5|.|TRBV30
TGTGCCTGGAGTGCGGGCCCGCGGGAGACCCAGTACTTC
CAWSAGPRETQYF
>TRBJ2-3|.|TRBV2
TGTGCCAGCAGTGAAGTCAGGTTCACAGATACGCAGTATTTT
CASSEVRFTDTQYF
>TRBJ1-2|.|TRBV18
TGTGCCAGCTCATCACAGGACAGAATCTATGGCTACACCTTC
CASSSQDRIYGYTF
>TRBJ1-1|.|TRBV9
TGTGCCAGCAGCGTAACCACCGGGATGAACACTGAAGCTTTCTTT
CASSVTTGMNTEAFF
>TRBJ2-1|TRBD2|TRBV3-1/TRBV3-2
TGTGCCAGCAGCCCCCCTCAGCGGGGGACATACAATGAGCAGTTCTTC
CASSPPQRGTYNEQFF
>TRBJ1-2|.|TRBV28
TGTGCCAGCAGTTTGAGGGTTTATGGCTACACCTTC
CASSLRVYGYTF
>TRBJ1-2|.|TRBV3-1/TRBV3-2
TGTGCCAGCAGCCAAGATCTGAGGGCTCGGACCTTC
CASSQDLRARTF
>TRBJ2-5|.|TRBV19
TGTGCCAGTAGCGTGGCGGTCCAAGAGACCCAGTACTTC
CASSVAVQETQYF
>TRBJ2-3|.|TRBV4-1
TGCGCCAGCAGCCTAGGGAACACAGATACGCAGTATTTT
CASSLGNTDTQYF
>TRBJ2-7|TRBD1|TRBV5-4
TGTGCCAGCAGTTGGGACAGACGGGAGCAGTACTTC
CASSWDRREQYF
>TRBJ1-4|.|TRBV28
TGTGCCAGCAGGACCCTCGGGGGCCCCACTGCAACTAATGAAAAACTGTTTTTT
CASRTLGGPTATNEKLFF
>TRBJ1-6|.|TRBV2
TGTGCCAGCAGTGGTGGGCAGCCCAACTCCTATAATTCACCCCTCCACTTT
CASSGGQPNSYNSPLHF
>TRBJ2-1|.|TRBV19
TGTGCCAGTAGTATAACATGGGTTATTAACAATGAGCAGTTCTTC
CASSITWVINNEQFF
>TRBJ1-5|.|TRBV7-8
TGTGCCAGCAGGTCCAGGGAGTATCAGCCCCAGCATTTT
CASRSREYQPQHF
>TRBJ1-2|.|TRBV6-2/TRBV6-3
TGTGCCAGCAGATACGAGGGGTCTGATGGCTACACCTTC
CASRYEGSDGYTF
>TRBJ1-2|TRBD1|TRBV28
TGTGCCGGATCCGGGACAGACTTCTATGGCTACACCTTC
CAGSGTDFYGYTF
>TRBJ2-7|TRBD1|TRBV11-3
TGTGCCAGCAGCTCCCGGACAGGGGAGTTTCGGGAGCAGTACTTC
CASSSRTGEFREQYF
>TRBJ1-1|.|TRBV2
TGTGCCAGCCTAGATATCACAGAATACACTGAAGCTTTCTTT
CASLDITEYTEAFF
>TRBJ1-2|.|TRBV7-2
TGTGCCAGCAGCCCCGGCAGACACTATGGCTACACCTTC
CASSPGRHYGYTF
>TRBJ1-6|.|TRBV5-1
TGCGCCAGCAGTGCGGTCAGAAACTCCTATAATTCACCCCTCCACTTT
CASSAVRNSYNSPLHF
>TRBJ1-3|TRBD1|TRBV5-6
TGTGCCAGCAGCTACTATGACAGGGGGGGAAACACCATATATTTT
CASSYYDRGGNTIYF
>TRBJ1-2|.|TRBV2
TGTGCCAGCAGTGAAGGTCAGAGGGAATGGGGGTTACATGGCTACACCTTC
CASSEGQREWGLHGYTF
>TRBJ1-1|.|TRBV7-3
TGTGCCAGCAGCTCCGGGGGGAACACTGAAGCTTTCTTT
CASSSGGNTEAFF
>TRBJ1-1|.|TRBV6-5
TGTGCCAGCAGTTACTCGACGGTGGCTGAAGCTTTCTTT
CASSYSTVAEAFF
>TRBJ1-6|.|TRBV4-2
TGTGCCAGCAGCCAAGATCGTCAGGGCGGAGGGGATTCACCCCTCCACTTT
CASSQDRQGGGDSPLHF
>TRBJ1-6|.|TRBV15
TGTGCCACCAGCCCCTGGGCTGACCCTGGGGATAATTCACCCCTCCACTTT
CATSPWADPGDNSPLHF
>TRBJ2-6|.|TRBV19
TGTGCCAGTAGTATCCTTTCGGAGCCTGGGGCCAACGTCCTGACTTTC
CASSILSEPGANVLTF
>TRBJ1-6|TRBD1|TRBV28
TGTGCCAGCAGTCCCGGGACAGCTCGGACACCCCTCCACTTT
CASSPGTARTPLHF
>TRBJ1-1|.|TRBV29-1
TGCAGCGTTCAGGCCGTCTCTGAAGCTTTCTTT
CSVQAVSEAFF
>TRBJ2-5|.|TRBV28
TGTGCCAGCAGAACCGGGACAAATAAAGAGACCCAGTACTTC
CASRTGTNKETQYF
>TRBJ1-1|.|TRBV18
TGTGCCAGCTCTCCCGGACAGACAACTCAGAACACTGAAGCTTTCTTT
CASSPGQTTQNTEAFF
>TRBJ1-4|.|TRBV2
TGTGCCAGCAGCGGGGTTATGGAACCTAATGAAAAACTGTTTTTT
CASSGVMEPNEKLFF
>TRBJ1-2|.|TRBV30
TGTGCCTGGAGTGCTCCCCGATGGGGTCGTGGCTACACCTTC
CAWSAPRWGRGYTF
>TRBJ1-1|.|TRBV2
TGTGCCAGCAGTGAGGGGGTTGAGAACACTGAAGCTTTCTTT
CASSEGVENTEAFF
>TRBJ1-6|.|TRBV3-1/TRBV3-2
TGTGCCAGCAGCCTCCCCACTGGCACGGGAGGCCTCCACTTT
CASSLPTGTGGLHF
>TRBJ1-1|.|TRBV19
TGTGCCAGTAGTATGTTCGGGGGGAACACTGAAGCTTTCTTT
CASSMFGGNTEAFF
>TRBJ1-5|.|TRBV19
TGTGCCAGGGGGCAGCCCCAGCATTTT
CARGQPQHF
>TRBJ2-7|.|TRBV4-2
TGTGCCAGCAGCCAAGAATACACTAATCCATCCTACGAGCAGTACTTC
CASSQEYTNPSYEQYF
>TRBJ1-5|.|TRBV9
TGTGCCAGCAGCCCCCCAGGGGGCAATCAGCCCCAGCATTTT
CASSPPGGNQPQHF
>TRBJ1-6|.|TRBV12-3/TRBV12-4
TGTGCCAGCAGCCGCAGGGACCGCCAACCCCTCCACTTT
CASSRRDRQPLHF
>TRBJ1-2|.|TRBV5-4
TGTGCCAGCAGCTTATCACCTAACTATGGCTACACCTTC
CASSLSPNYGYTF
>TRBJ2-3|.|TRBV7-6
TGTGCCAGCAGCTCCGGGACTGCCGATACGCAGTATTTT
CASSSGTADTQYF
>TRBJ2-7|TRBD2|TRBV5-6
TGTGCCAGCAGCTTGGCAGGGAGGGGATTTTACGAGCAGTACTTC
CASSLAGRGFYEQYF
>TRBJ1-5|.|TRBV19
TGTGCCAGTAGTCAAGGGACAAACCCGAGGGCTCAGCATTTT
CASSQGTNPRAQHF
>TRBJ2-7|.|TRBV28
TGTGCCGCAAACGAACCCGGGACTCGAAACTACGAGCAGTACTTC
CAANEPGTRNYEQYF
>TRBJ2-2|.|TRBV29-1
TGCAGCGTTGACTTAAGCGGCGGCGGCACCGGGGAGCTGTTTTTT
CSVDLSGGGTGELFF
>TRBJ1-6|.|TRBV12-3/TRBV12-4
TGTGCCAGCAATCAAGGGCGATCACCCCTCCACTTT
CASNQGRSPLHF
>TRBJ2-3|.|TRBV2
TGTGCCAGCAGTGACAGGGGGAGGGGAGATACGCAGTATTTT
CASSDRGRGDTQYF
>TRBJ1-1|TRBD1|TRBV29-1
TGCAGCGCCGGGACAGTGAACACTGAAGCTTTCTTT
CSAGTVNTEAFF
>TRBJ1-6|.|TRBV4-1
TGCGCCAGCAGCCAAGTCTGGGGGGCGGGGAACTCACCCCTCCACTTT
CASSQVWGAGNSPLHF
>TRBJ2-7|TRBD1|TRBV30
TGTGCCTGGAGTGTACGGGTAGGGGACAGGGCCTACGAGCAGTACTTC
CAWSVRVGDRAYEQYF
>TRBJ2-1|TRBD2|TRBV15
TGTGCCACCAGCAGATGGCGGAGCGGGGAGGACAATGAGCAGTTCTTC
CATSRWRSGEDNEQFF